This T cell receptor (beta chain) was sequenced for a study of tumor and adjacent non-tumor tissue in lung cancer. Study-level results: TCR diversity was significantly greater in tumor than normal lung tissue.

Worth noting for this clonotype: Its antigen remains unidentified.

There are 15 residues in the CDR3. Germline-derived CDR1 and CDR2 are DFQATT and SNEGSKA (reference sequence). TCRbeta libraries were built with three rounds of nested PCR, modified from ARM-PCR. From the multiplex PCR reads, TCRdb called clonotypes with MiXCR, one entry per CDR3 protein. Of roughly 75,000 distinct CDR3 sequences listed, around 70% were seen once; the top ten hold around a quarter. This sample's RNA came from whole unsorted tissue. Distant lung tissue was collected more than 3 cm away from the tumor edge. Newly diagnosed lung cancer patients had thoracic surgery in China, August–late 2014, without prior chemotherapy.

The source of this sequence is a woman aged 50 to 60 with non-small cell lung cancer. Sequencing was performed on distant non-tumor lung tissue. This rearrangement joins TRBV20-1 to TRBJ2-3; D gene ambiguous. The CDR3 DNA is TGCAATACTCCGTCGGCGGAAACTAGCACAGATACGCAGTATTTT. It translates to CNTPSAETSTDTQYF.